These 30 T cell receptor beta chains came from one sample sequenced in a study of blood T cells in healthy people across ages. A second about 7 to 11 cycle PCR used barcoded and J-beta primers. TCRdb itself ran the 5' RACE reads through MiXCR, one entry per CDR3 protein. The sample carries fewer than 800,000 distinct CDR3 sequences, approximately 21% recorded once. Sequenced input: blood. All receptors derive from a man between 70 and 80 years old in good health.

This chain joins TRBV3-1 and TRBJ1-1, with a possible D match to TRBD1 (6 bases). Trimming shortened V by 1 base and J by 7 bases, and 10 bases separated the two germline ends. The CDR3 is made up of 13 amino acids. The germline V gene encodes CDR1 LGHDT and CDR2 YNNKEL (reference sequence). The CDR3 loop is CASSQVGQLEAFF. For the CDR3, the DNA is TGTGCCAGCAGCCAAGTCGGACAGCTTGAAGCTTTCTTT.

Worth noting for this clonotype: One end of the junction is discordant with germline, which a read error may explain. This sequence joins TRBV9 and TRBJ2-1, with 7 positions matching TRBD1. The CDR3 spans 14 residues. In germline, CDR1 is SGDLS, CDR2 YYNGEE. CDR3 amino acids: CAGSRQGENNEQFF. CDR3 nucleotides: TGTGCCGGCAGCCGTCAGGGGGAGAACAATGAGCAGTTCTTC.

This clonotype was observed many times. The chain uses TRBV5-5 and TRBJ2-2; weak D call: TRBD1 (6 bases). The ends were cut back, 2 bases at V and 4 bases at J, with 15 bases in the middle. CDR3 length: 16 residues. The germline V gene has CDR1 SGHKS and CDR2 YYEKEE (reference sequence). The CDR3 nucleotides read TGTGCCAGCAGCTTAAACCCCGGGACAACCACCGGGGAGCTGTTTTTT. It yields the protein CASSLNPGTTTGELFF.

V gene TRBV19 combines with J gene TRBJ1-2; D possibly corresponds to TRBD1 (6 bases). V was pared by 5 bases and J by 4 bases, with 17 bases between. Germline values: CDR1 LNHDA, CDR2 SQIVND (reference sequence). The CDR3 spans 15 residues. CDR3 amino acids: CASSGRQAVGYGYTF. The CDR3 DNA sequence: TGTGCCAGTAGTGGGAGACAGGCCGTTGGCTATGGCTACACCTTC.

This clonotype was picked up a small number of times. The chain couples TRBV28 to TRBJ1-1; D may be TRBD1 (5 bases). The germline V gene encodes CDR1 MDHEN and CDR2 SYDVKM. This CDR3 is built from 15 residues. The V end was cut by 8 bases, the J end by 5 bases, with 21 bases between. CDR3 amino acids: CASGSLRGARTEAFF. CDR3 DNA: TGTGCCAGCGGATCCCTCCGAGGGGCCCGGACTGAAGCTTTCTTT. Drawing the rest from reference TRBV28 and TRBJ1-1, the complete variable domain is DVKVTQSSRYLVKRTGEKVFLECVQDMDHENMFWYRQDPGLGLRLIYFSYDVKMKEKGDIPEGYSVSREKKERFSLILESASTNQTSMYLCASGSLRGARTEAFFGQGTRLTVV.

The chain recombines TRBV2 with TRBJ2-1, with D perhaps TRBD1 (6 bases). Deletions cut 6 bases from V and 5 bases from J, with 11 bases between. From germline, CDR1 is SNHLY and CDR2 FYNNEI. This CDR3 contains 13 residues. The CDR3 nucleotides are TGTGCCAGCAGAGGGACACAAAACAATGAGCAGTTCTTC. Translation: CASRGTQNNEQFF.

This rearrangement joins TRBV11-3 to TRBJ2-3; D call uncertain. Trimming left V 5 bases short and J 1 base short, with 7 bases between. The germline V gene encodes CDR1 SGHNT and CDR2 YENEEA. The CDR3 consists of 13 residues. The CDR3 nucleotides read TGTGCCAGCAGCCCCTGGGGCACAGATACGCAGTATTTT. Protein product: CASSPWGTDTQYF. Variable domain in full (rest from reference TRBV11-3 and TRBJ2-3): EAGVVQSPRYKIIEKKQPVAFWCNPISGHNTLYWYLQNLGQGPELLIRYENEEAVDDSQLPKDRFSAERLKGVDSTLKIQPAELGDSAVYLCASSPWGTDTQYFGPGTRLTVL.

This chain joins TRBV28 and TRBJ1-1; 9 nucleotides agree with TRBD1. The germline V gene encodes CDR1 MDHEN and CDR2 SYDVKM. The CDR3 runs to 14 residues. The V and J ends lost 8 bases and 5 bases, in that order; junction bases with no gene match: 9. The CDR3 DNA follows: TGTGCCAGCGATCCAGAGACAGGGGGGACTGAAGCTTTCTTT. Protein product: CASDPETGGTEAFF.

This clonotype was detected a few times. The V gene is TRBV20-1, the J gene TRBJ2-5, with 15 bases matching TRBD2. CDR3 length: 16 amino acids. Germline CDR1 is DFQATT and CDR2 is SNEGSKA (reference sequence). V dropped 3 bases and J dropped 2; count of bases not matched to a gene: 4. The CDR3, as DNA: TGCAGTGCTAGGGGGACTAGCGGGAGGTCACAAGAGACCCAGTACTTC. This translates into CSARGTSGRSQETQYF.

J is TRBJ2-3 and V is TRBV14; D uncertain. The CDR3 extends over 13 amino acids. Germline V gene data show CDR1 as SGHDN and CDR2 as FVKESK. Trimming shortened V by 5 bases and J by 6 bases, and 12 bases separated the two germline ends. This CDR3 reads CASSYLGIDTQYF. The CDR3 nucleotides are TGTGCCAGCAGCTATCTCGGTATCGATACGCAGTATTTT.

The chain links TRBV20-1 to TRBJ2-5, with 7 bases aligning to TRBD1. The CDR3 has 13 residues. Germline-derived CDR1 and CDR2 are DFQATT and SNEGSKA (reference sequence). With V trimmed by 7 bases and J by 0 bases, 5 bases remained unmatched. The DNA of the CDR3 is TGCAGTGGGACCGGACAGGACCAAGAGACCCAGTACTTC. It yields the protein CSGTGQDQETQYF.

The chain carries TRBV6-2 or TRBV6-3 and TRBJ2-4; the match to TRBD1 covers 8 bases. The CDR3 is made up of 15 amino acids. Unmatched junction bases numbered 9, after V lost 2 bases and J lost 9 bases. Germline V lookup: CDR1 MNHEY, CDR2 SVGEGT. CDR3 sequence: CASSYATPTGGIQYF. The CDR3 coding sequence is TGTGCCAGCAGTTACGCAACTCCAACAGGGGGCATTCAGTACTTC.

In regard to this clonotype: Just one base apart from a much larger clone, this may be a read error. It is likely a read error, because the conserved phenylalanine at the end of the CDR3 is missing. V gene TRBV9 combines with J gene TRBJ2-2, with 8 bases that match TRBD1. This CDR3 contains 16 residues. The V and J ends lost 0 bases and 7 bases, in that order; junction bases with no gene match: 8. Germline assignment: CDR1 SGDLS and CDR2 YYNGEE. CDR3 nucleotide sequence: TGTGCCAGCAGCGTAGTGTTGACAGGGGATCACGGGGAGCTGTTTCTT. Protein: CASSVVLTGDHGELFL.

The CDR3 reads CASSNSGQGADYGYTF. The CDR3, as DNA: TGTGCCAGCAGCAACTCGGGACAGGGGGCGGACTATGGCTACACCTTC. The chain combines TRBV7-8 with TRBJ1-2, with 12 bases fitting TRBD1. Germline trimming cut 5 bases from V and 3 bases from J; bases unmatched to any gene: 7. There are 16 residues in the CDR3. Per the germline V gene, CDR1 is SGHVS and CDR2 is FQNEAQ.

This clonotype showed up many times. The chain couples TRBV27 to TRBJ2-1, with 12 bases identical to TRBD2. The germline V gene has CDR1 MNHEY and CDR2 SMNVEV (reference sequence). The V gene end was trimmed by 5 bases and the J gene end by 7 bases; junction bases not matched to a gene: 6. This CDR3 comprises 15 residues. The CDR3 sequence: CASSPGTSGLNEQFF. The CDR3 nucleotides are TGTGCCAGCAGTCCAGGGACTAGCGGGCTAAATGAGCAGTTCTTC.

The chain is built from TRBV20-1 and TRBJ2-1; 9 positions match TRBD2. The ends lost 5 bases at V and 1 base at J; junction bases unmatched: 6. The CDR3 extends over 15 amino acids. Per the germline V gene, CDR1 is DFQATT and CDR2 is SNEGSKA (reference sequence). CDR3 residues: CSAGHSGSSYNEQFF. CDR3 nucleotide sequence: TGCAGTGCTGGCCATAGCGGGAGTTCCTACAATGAGCAGTTCTTC.

This clonotype was found once. The J gene is TRBJ2-1, the V gene TRBV20-1, with 12 bases matching TRBD2. V lost 3 bases to trimming and J lost 2 bases; unmatched junction nucleotides: 5. Germline V CDR1 and CDR2: DFQATT, SNEGSKA (reference sequence). CDR3 size: 16 residues. The CDR3 DNA follows: TGCAGTGCTAGGGAACTAGCGGGAGGCCCCTACAATGAGCAGTTCTTC. This sequence encodes CSARELAGGPYNEQFF.

The chain joins TRBV20-1 to TRBJ2-7; maybe TRBD2 (6 bases). Germline values: CDR1 DFQATT, CDR2 SNEGSKA (reference sequence). The CDR3 is 16 amino acids. The germline V and J ends were trimmed by 0 bases and 3 bases, with 18 bases remaining between them. The CDR3 region is CSARDPWGTGVYEQYF. The CDR3 region has the DNA TGCAGTGCTAGAGATCCTTGGGGGACTGGAGTCTACGAGCAGTACTTC.

This clonotype was counted between two and nine times. The rearrangement joins TRBV4-1 to TRBJ2-5, with TRBD2 matching over 8 bases. CDR3 length: 16 amino acids. Germline loops: CDR1 MGHRA, CDR2 YSYEKL. Trimming cost V 2 bases and J 4 bases; bases outside gene matches: 9. The chain's CDR3 is CASSQTPGAGGETQYF. CDR3 coding DNA: TGCGCCAGCAGCCAAACGCCTGGGGCGGGAGGAGAGACCCAGTACTTC.

The V call is TRBV20-1, the J call TRBJ2-6; D is possibly TRBD1 (6 bases). V gave up 5 bases and J gave up 1 base, with 12 bases separating them. Germline CDR1 DFQATT, CDR2 SNEGSKA (reference sequence). The CDR3 consists of 15 residues. The CDR3 DNA reads as TGCAGTGCTCTGGACAGCCTTTCTGGGGCCAACGTCCTGACTTTC. This encodes CSALDSLSGANVLTF.

This clonotype was counted ten times or more. The chain combines TRBV5-4 with TRBJ2-5; no reliable D call. Germline lookup yields CDR1 SGHNT and CDR2 YYREEE (reference sequence). V lost 4 bases to trimming and J lost 3 bases, with 10 bases between them. The CDR3 consists of 13 residues. The CDR3 sequence: CASSQDGEETQYF. CDR3 DNA: TGTGCCAGCAGCCAAGACGGTGAAGAGACCCAGTACTTC.

In its sample, this clonotype was seen a few times. The rearrangement joins TRBV20-1 to TRBJ2-7; D unclear. Trimming removed 2 bases from V and 0 bases from J, with 8 bases in between. The CDR3 spans 13 residues. Germline V gives CDR1 DFQATT, CDR2 SNEGSKA (reference sequence). The CDR3 coding sequence is TGCAGTGCTAGATACGGCAGCTCCTACGAGCAGTACTTC. Translation: CSARYGSSYEQYF.

This clonotype was picked up a small number of times. The chain is built from TRBV20-1 and TRBJ2-3, with 8 nucleotides matching TRBD2. The CDR3 is 13 residues long. V was clipped by 6 bases and J by 2 bases; unmatched bases: 4. The V gene's germline CDR1 is DFQATT and CDR2 SNEGSKA (reference sequence). In nucleotides, the CDR3 is TGCAGTGCCACTAGCGGCTACACAGATACGCAGTATTTT. It codes for CSATSGYTDTQYF.

The chain uses TRBV20-1 and TRBJ2-5; TRBD1 is a possible D gene (6 bases). The J call could be wrong; TRBJ2-7 is a better fit for the DNA end. This CDR3 is 13 amino acids long. Germline loops: CDR1 DFQATT, CDR2 SNEGSKA (reference sequence). The CDR3 loop is CSARRQGLDEQYF. Here the CDR3 DNA reads TGCAGTGCTAGACGTCAGGGGTTAGACGAGCAGTACTTC.

The V and J genes are TRBV6-1 and TRBJ2-1, with TRBD1 matching over 9 bases. Germline V gene data show CDR1 as MNHNS and CDR2 as SASEGT. V lost 7 bases to trimming and J lost 8 bases; unmatched junction nucleotides: 18. The CDR3 is 17 residues long. CDR3 DNA sequence: TGTGCCAGCACAGATCCCGGGACAGGGATCCAGAGCGATGAGCAGTTCTTC. Its translation is CASTDPGTGIQSDEQFF.

This clonotype was picked up a small number of times. The chain has TRBV7-9 and TRBJ2-5, with a weak D call TRBD2 (6 bases). TRBJ2-1 matches the DNA end more closely, so the J call is doubtful. The CDR3 sequence is 16 residues long. Germline V CDR1 and CDR2: SEHNR, FQNEAQ (reference sequence). CDR3 nucleotides: TGTGCCAGCAGCTCCATAGACGGGAGTTGGGTCAATGAGCAGTTCTTC. Translating gives CASSSIDGSWVNEQFF.

The genes are TRBV20-1 and TRBJ2-1; D is unclear. In germline, CDR1 is DFQATT, CDR2 SNEGSKA (reference sequence). This CDR3 spans 13 amino acids. V lost 1 base, J lost 7 bases, and 11 bases lay in between. CDR3: CSARVLLGNEQFF. The CDR3 DNA reads TGCAGTGCTAGAGTCCTACTTGGGAATGAGCAGTTCTTC.

The genes are TRBV27 and TRBJ2-1; D possibly uses TRBD1 or TRBD2 (5 bases each). CDR1 and CDR2 (germline): MNHEY, SMNVEV (reference sequence). The length of the CDR3 is 13 residues. The V gene lost 3 bases and the J gene lost 6 bases, with 9 bases spanning the gap. The CDR3 nucleotides are TGTGCCAGCAGTTTTGGGGGAACCAATGAGCAGTTCTTC. Translating gives CASSFGGTNEQFF.

The chain employs TRBV20-1 and TRBJ2-7, with D perhaps given as TRBD1 or TRBD2 (7 bases each). The V and J ends lost 3 bases and 5 bases respectively, with 11 bases between them. Germline loops: CDR1 DFQATT, CDR2 SNEGSKA (reference sequence). This CDR3 contains 12 residues. This CDR3 is CSASQGGNEQYF. The CDR3 DNA reads as TGCAGTGCTAGCCAGGGGGGGAACGAGCAGTACTTC.

This clonotype occurred a few times. The gene calls are TRBV4-3 and TRBJ2-7; TRBD2 might be the D (5 bases). Germline-derived CDR1 and CDR2 are LGHNA and YSLEER. The CDR3 spans 15 residues. Between the trimmed V and J ends, which lost 2 bases and 5 bases, there was a span of 16 bases. The DNA of the CDR3 is TGCGCCAGCAGCCAAAACGGAGGAATCCCCGACGAGCAGTACTTC. The encoded protein is CASSQNGGIPDEQYF.